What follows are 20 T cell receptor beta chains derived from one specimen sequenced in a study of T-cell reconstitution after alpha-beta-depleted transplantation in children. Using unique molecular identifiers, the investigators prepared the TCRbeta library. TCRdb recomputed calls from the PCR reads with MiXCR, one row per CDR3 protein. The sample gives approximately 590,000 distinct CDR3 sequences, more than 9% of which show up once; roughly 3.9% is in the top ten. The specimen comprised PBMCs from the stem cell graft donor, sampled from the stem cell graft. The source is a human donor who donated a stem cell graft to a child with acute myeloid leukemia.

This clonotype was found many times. The chain's CDR3 is CASTISGTVTDEKLFF. The CDR3 coding sequence is TGCGCCAGCACTATTTCAGGGACGGTCACCGATGAAAAACTGTTTTTT. V usage is TRBV5-1 and J usage is TRBJ1-4; maybe TRBD1 (5 bases). Germline CDR1 is SGHRS and CDR2 is YFSETQ. V lost 6 bases and J lost 6, with 21 bases in between. The CDR3 consists of 16 residues. The variable domain in full, with the rest retrieved from reference TRBV5-1 and TRBJ1-4, is KAGVTQTPRYLIKTRGQQVTLSCSPISGHRSVSWYQQTPGQGLQFLFEYFSETQRNKGNFPGRFSGRQFSNSRSEMNVSTLELGDSALYLCASTISGTVTDEKLFFGSGTQLSVL.

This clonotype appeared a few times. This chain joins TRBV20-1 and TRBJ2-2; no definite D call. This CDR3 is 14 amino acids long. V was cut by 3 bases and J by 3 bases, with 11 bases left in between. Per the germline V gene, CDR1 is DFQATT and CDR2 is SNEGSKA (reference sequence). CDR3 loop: CSARRSRDTGELFF. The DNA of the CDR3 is TGCAGTGCTAGGAGGTCAAGAGACACCGGGGAGCTGTTTTTT.

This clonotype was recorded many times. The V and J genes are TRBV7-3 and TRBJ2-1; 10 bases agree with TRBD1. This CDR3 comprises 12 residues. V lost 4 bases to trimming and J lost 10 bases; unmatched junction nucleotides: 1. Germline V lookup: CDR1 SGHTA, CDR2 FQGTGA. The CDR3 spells CASSSGQGEQFF. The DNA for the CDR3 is TGTGCCAGCAGCTCGGGACAGGGGGAGCAGTTCTTC.

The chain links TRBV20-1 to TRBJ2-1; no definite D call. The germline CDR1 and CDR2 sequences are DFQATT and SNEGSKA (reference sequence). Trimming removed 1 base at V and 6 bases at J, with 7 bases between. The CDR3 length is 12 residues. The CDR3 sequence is CSARGVSNEQFF. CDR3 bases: TGCAGTGCTAGAGGGGTTTCCAATGAGCAGTTCTTC.

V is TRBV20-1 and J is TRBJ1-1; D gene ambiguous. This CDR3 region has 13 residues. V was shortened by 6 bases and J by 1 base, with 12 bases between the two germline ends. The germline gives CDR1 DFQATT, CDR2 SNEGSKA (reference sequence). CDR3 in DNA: TGCAGTGCCGGACGTCCGGGGAACACTGAAGCTTTCTTT. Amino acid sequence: CSAGRPGNTEAFF.

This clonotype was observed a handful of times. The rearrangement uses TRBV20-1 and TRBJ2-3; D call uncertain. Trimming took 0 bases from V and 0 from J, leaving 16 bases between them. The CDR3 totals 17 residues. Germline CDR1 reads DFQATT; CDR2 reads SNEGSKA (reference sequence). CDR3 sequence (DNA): TGCAGTGCTAGAGATCGATTCGGGCAGTTAAGCACAGATACGCAGTATTTT. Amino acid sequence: CSARDRFGQLSTDTQYF.

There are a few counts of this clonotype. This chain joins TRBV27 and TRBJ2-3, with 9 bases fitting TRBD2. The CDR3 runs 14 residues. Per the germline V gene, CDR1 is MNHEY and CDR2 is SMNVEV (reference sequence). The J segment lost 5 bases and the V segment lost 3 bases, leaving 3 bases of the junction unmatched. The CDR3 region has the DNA TGTGCCAGCAGTTTCAGAGCGGGAGGAGATACGCAGTATTTT. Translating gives CASSFRAGGDTQYF.

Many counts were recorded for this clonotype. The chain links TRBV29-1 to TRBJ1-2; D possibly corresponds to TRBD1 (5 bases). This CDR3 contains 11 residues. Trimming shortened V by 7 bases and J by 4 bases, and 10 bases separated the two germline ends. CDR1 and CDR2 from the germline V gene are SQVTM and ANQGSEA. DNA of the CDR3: TGCAGCGCGGGACCGTCCTATGGCTACACCTTC. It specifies CSAGPSYGYTF. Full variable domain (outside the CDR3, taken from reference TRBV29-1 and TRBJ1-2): SAVISQKPSRDICQRGTSLTIQCQVDSQVTMMFWYRQQPGQSLTLIATANQGSEATYESGFVIDKFPISRPNLTFSTLTVSNMSPEDSSIYLCSAGPSYGYTFGSGTRLTVV.

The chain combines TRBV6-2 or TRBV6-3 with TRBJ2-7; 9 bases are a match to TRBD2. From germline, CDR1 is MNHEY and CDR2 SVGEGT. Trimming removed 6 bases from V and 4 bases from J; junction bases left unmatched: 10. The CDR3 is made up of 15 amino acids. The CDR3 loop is CASRGTSGRKYEQYF. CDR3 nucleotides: TGTGCCAGCAGGGGGACAAGCGGGAGGAAATACGAGCAGTACTTC.

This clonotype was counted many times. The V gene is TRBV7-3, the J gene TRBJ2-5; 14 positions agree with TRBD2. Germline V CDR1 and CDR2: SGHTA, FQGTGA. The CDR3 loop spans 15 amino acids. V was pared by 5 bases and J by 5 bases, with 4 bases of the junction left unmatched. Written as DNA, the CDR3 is TGTGCCAGCAGCGAGGGGACTAGCGGGAGTGAGACCCAGTACTTC. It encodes CASSEGTSGSETQYF.

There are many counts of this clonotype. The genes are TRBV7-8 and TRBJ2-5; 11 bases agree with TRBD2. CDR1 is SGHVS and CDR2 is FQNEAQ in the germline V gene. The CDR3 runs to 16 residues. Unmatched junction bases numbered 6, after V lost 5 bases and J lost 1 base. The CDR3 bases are TGTGCCAGCAGCCGGGGTAGCGGGAGGGCCCAAGAGACCCAGTACTTC. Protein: CASSRGSGRAQETQYF.

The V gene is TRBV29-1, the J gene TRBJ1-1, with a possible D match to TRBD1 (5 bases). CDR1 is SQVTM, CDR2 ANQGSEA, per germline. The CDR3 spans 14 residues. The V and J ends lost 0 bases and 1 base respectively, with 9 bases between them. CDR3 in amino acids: CSVEDTGGNTEAFF. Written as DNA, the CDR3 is TGCAGCGTTGAAGACACAGGCGGGAACACTGAAGCTTTCTTT.

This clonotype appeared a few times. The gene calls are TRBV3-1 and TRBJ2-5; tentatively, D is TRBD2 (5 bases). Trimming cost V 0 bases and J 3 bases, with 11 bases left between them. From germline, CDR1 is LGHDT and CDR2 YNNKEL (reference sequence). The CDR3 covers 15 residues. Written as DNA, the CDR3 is TGTGCCAGCAGCCAAGACCCTCGGCGGGAAGAGACCCAGTACTTC. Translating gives CASSQDPRREETQYF.

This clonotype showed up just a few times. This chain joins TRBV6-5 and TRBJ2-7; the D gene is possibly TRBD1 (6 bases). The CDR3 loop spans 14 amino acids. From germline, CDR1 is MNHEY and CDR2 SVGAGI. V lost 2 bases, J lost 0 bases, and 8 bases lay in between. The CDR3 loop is CASSYRDISYEQYF. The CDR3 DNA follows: TGTGCCAGCAGTTACCGGGACATCTCCTACGAGCAGTACTTC.

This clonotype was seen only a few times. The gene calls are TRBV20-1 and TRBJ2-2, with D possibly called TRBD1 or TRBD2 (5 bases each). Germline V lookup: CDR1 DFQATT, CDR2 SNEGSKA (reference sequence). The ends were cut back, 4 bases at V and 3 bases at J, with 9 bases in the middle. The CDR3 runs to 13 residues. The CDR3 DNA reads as TGCAGTGCTACAGGGACCTACACCGGGGAGCTGTTTTTT. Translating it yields CSATGTYTGELFF.

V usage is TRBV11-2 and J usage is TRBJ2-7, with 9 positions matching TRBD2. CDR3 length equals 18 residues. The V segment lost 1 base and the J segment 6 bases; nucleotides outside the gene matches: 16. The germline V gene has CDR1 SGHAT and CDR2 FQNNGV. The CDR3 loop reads CASSLVDLAGNPTVEQYF. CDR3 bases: TGTGCCAGCAGCTTAGTAGATCTAGCGGGGAACCCAACTGTCGAGCAGTACTTC.

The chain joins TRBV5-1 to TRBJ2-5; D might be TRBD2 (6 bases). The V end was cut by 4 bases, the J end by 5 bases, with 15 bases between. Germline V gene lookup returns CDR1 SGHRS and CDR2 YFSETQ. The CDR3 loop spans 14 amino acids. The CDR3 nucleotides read TGCGCCAGCAGCCCCCTCGGCCGGGGGGAGACCCAGTACTTC. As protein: CASSPLGRGETQYF.

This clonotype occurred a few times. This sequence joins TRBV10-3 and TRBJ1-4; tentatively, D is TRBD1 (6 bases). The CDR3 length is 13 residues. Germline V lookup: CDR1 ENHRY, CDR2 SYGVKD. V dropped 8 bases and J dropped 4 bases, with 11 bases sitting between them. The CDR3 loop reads CAISQGDNEKLFF. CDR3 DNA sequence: TGTGCCATCTCACAGGGCGATAATGAAAAACTGTTTTTT.

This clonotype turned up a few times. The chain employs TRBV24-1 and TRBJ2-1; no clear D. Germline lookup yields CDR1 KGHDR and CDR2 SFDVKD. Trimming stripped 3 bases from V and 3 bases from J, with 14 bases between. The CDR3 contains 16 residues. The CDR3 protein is CATSDRRTSNYNEQFF. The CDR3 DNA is TGTGCCACCAGTGATCGCCGGACGTCTAACTACAATGAGCAGTTCTTC.

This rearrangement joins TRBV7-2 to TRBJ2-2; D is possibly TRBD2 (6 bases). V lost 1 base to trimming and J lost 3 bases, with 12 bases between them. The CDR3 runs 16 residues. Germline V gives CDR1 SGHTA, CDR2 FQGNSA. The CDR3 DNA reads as TGTGCCAGCAGCTTAGTCAGGACTACCTACACCGGGGAGCTGTTTTTT. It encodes CASSLVRTTYTGELFF. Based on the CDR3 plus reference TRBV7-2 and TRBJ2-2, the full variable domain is GAGVSQSPSNKVTEKGKDVELRCDPISGHTALYWYRQSLGQGLEFLIYFQGNSAPDKSGLPSDRFSAERTGGSVSTLTIQRTQQEDSAVYLCASSLVRTTYTGELFFGEGSRLTVL.